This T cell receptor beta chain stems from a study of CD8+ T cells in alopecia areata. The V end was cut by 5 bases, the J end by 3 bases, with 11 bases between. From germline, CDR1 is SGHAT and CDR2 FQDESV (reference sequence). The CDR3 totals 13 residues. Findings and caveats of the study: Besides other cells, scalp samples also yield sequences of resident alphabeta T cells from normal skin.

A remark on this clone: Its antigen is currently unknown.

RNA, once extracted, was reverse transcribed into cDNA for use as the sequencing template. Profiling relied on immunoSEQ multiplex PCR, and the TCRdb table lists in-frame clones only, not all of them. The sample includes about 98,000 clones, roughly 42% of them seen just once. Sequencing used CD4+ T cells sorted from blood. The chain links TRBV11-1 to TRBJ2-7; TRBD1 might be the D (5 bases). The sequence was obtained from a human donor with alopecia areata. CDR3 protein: CASSTRQFYEQYF. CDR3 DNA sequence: TGTGCCAGCAGCACCAGACAGTTCTACGAGCAGTACTTC.